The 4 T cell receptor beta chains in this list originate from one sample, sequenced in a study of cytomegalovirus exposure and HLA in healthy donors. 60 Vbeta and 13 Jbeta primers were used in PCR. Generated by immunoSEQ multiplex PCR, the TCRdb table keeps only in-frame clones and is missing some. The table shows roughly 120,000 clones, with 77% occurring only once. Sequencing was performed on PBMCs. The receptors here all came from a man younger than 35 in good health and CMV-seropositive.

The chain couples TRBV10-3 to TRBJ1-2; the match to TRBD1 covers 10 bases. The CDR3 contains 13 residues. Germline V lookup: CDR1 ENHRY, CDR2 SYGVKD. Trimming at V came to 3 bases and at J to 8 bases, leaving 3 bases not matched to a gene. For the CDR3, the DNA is TGTGCCATCAGTGATGGACAGGGGGTAGGCTACACCTTC. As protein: CAISDGQGVGYTF.

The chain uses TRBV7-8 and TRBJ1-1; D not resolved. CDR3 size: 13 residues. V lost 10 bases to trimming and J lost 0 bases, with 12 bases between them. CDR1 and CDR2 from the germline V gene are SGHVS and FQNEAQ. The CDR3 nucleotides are TGTGCCACCCGCGGGGAGATGAACACTGAAGCTTTCTTT. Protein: CATRGEMNTEAFF.

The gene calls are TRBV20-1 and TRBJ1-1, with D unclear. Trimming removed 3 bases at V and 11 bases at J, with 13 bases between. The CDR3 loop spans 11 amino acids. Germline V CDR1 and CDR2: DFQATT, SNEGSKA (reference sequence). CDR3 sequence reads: CSARADDWAFF. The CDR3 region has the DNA TGCAGTGCTAGGGCGGATGATTGGGCTTTCTTT.

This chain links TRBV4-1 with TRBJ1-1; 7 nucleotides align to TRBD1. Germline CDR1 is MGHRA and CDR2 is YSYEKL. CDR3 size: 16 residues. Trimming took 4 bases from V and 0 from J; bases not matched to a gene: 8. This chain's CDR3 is CASSRATGPMNTEAFF. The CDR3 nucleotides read TGCGCCAGCAGCCGAGCGACAGGGCCCATGAACACTGAAGCTTTCTTT.